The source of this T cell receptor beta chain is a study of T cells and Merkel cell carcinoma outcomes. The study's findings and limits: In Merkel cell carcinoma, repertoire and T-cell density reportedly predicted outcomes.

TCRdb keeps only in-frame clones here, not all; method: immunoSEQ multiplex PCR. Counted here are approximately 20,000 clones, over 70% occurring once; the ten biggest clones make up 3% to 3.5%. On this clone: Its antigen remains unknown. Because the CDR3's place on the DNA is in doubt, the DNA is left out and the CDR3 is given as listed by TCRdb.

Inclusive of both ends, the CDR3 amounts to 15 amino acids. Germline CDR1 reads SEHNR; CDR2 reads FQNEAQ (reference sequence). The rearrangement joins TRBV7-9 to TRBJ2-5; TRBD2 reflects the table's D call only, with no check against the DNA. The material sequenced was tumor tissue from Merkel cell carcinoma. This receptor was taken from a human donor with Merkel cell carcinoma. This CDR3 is CASSFGPGGQETQYF.